This T cell receptor beta chain was profiled in a study of shared clonotypes between healthy human individuals. General study results and limits: Naive CD4 clonotype sharing across a few donors was around 5%.

Sequencing was performed with immunoSEQ multiplex PCR; in TCRdb, only in-frame clones are kept and a portion is missing. This sample has over a million clones, with 96% found just once. Healthy HIV-negative adults with no recent acute infections or vaccinations were recruited as donors. It was into CD45RA+ naive and CD45RA-negative memory subsets that the CD4+ cells were split. Germline CDR1 and CDR2: SGHNT and YENEEA. J lost 1 base, V lost 6 bases, and 5 bases had no gene match. The CDR3 has 16 residues. In the case of this clone: The antigen remains unidentified.

The rearrangement joins TRBV11-3 to TRBJ2-1, with TRBD1 identical over 11 bases. The sample was naive CD4+ T cells sorted from blood. Noted subset: CD45RA+ positively selected. The receptor was derived from a man aged 25 to 40 in good health. The CDR3, as DNA: TGTGCCAGCAGTAAAGGACAGGGGGCATCCTACAATGAGCAGTTCTTC. Its translation is CASSKGQGASYNEQFF.